One sample yielded the 17 T cell receptor beta chains listed below, sequenced in a study of breast tumors, draining lymph nodes, adjacent tissues. TCRdb analysed the multiplex PCR reads with MiXCR anew, one entry per CDR3 protein. The top ten hold over 8.5% of the sample, which has over 20,000 distinct CDR3 sequences, roughly 32% seen once. The sequenced sample consisted of breast tumor tissue. The receptors here all came from a female donor with breast cancer. Some clones in this sample may be carry-over from other donors' samples.

The chain is built from TRBV12-3 or TRBV12-4 and TRBJ1-1; D is uncertain. CDR3 size: 14 residues. V lost 2 bases and J 0 bases, leaving 7 bases between the germline ends. The CDR3 loop reads CASSLRGMNTEAFF. CDR3 coding DNA: TGTGCCAGCAGTTTACGAGGGATGAACACTGAAGCTTTCTTT.

In its sample, this clonotype was seen many times. The CDR3 DNA follows: TGTGCCTGGAGTGGACTAGCGGGAGTTAATGAGCAGTTCTTC. As protein: CAWSGLAGVNEQFF. V is TRBV30 and J is TRBJ2-1; 12 nucleotides agree with TRBD2. With V trimmed by 1 base and J by 7 bases, 2 bases remained unmatched. The V gene's germline CDR1 is GTSNPN and CDR2 SVGIG (reference sequence). This CDR3 has 14 amino acids.

This clonotype was counted many times. DNA of the CDR3: TGTGCCAGCAGGAGGGCGAGGGGGGAAAAACTGTTTTTT. Protein sequence: CASRRARGEKLFF. The chain links TRBV12-3 or TRBV12-4 to TRBJ1-4; TRBD1 might be the D (6 bases). Trimming stripped 6 bases from V and 8 bases from J, with 13 bases between. The CDR3 runs 13 residues.

This clonotype showed up many times. The chain has TRBV9 and TRBJ2-2; 8 nucleotides match TRBD2. Germline V lookup: CDR1 SGDLS, CDR2 YYNGEE. The CDR3 has 15 amino acids. With V trimmed by 0 bases and J by 6 bases, 4 bases remained unmatched. This CDR3 reads CASSVGSGRAGELFF. The CDR3 bases are TGTGCCAGCAGCGTAGGCAGCGGGAGAGCCGGGGAGCTGTTTTTT.

This clonotype is medium-sized by share. The chain is built from TRBV5-1 and TRBJ2-3; tentative D call: TRBD2 (7 bases). Germline lookup yields CDR1 SGHRS and CDR2 YFSETQ. This CDR3 is 14 amino acids long. V was pared by 7 bases and J by 4 bases, with 16 bases between. CDR3 DNA: TGCGCCAGCGAGGGGGGGGCCCATCCAGATACGCAGTATTTT. This gives the protein CASEGGAHPDTQYF.

This clonotype was picked up many times. The chain has TRBV20-1 and TRBJ1-5, with 7 positions matching TRBD1. After removal of 8 bases from V and 7 bases from J, the junction contained 8 bases not matched to a gene. There are 12 residues in the CDR3. The germline V gene has CDR1 DFQATT and CDR2 SNEGSKA (reference sequence). The CDR3 here is CSTRQGGQPQHF. In DNA form, the CDR3 reads TGCAGTACCCGACAGGGAGGACAGCCCCAGCATTTT.

This clonotype occurred many times. The chain combines TRBV19 with TRBJ2-1; 8 bases line up with TRBD2. The CDR3 has 15 amino acids. The V and J ends lost 9 bases and 8 bases, in that order; junction bases with no gene match: 15. Germline CDR1 reads LNHDA; CDR2 reads SQIVND (reference sequence). The CDR3 region has the DNA TGTGCCAGATCCCGCCTGAGCGGGAGTTGGGATGAGCAGTTCTTC. Protein sequence: CARSRLSGSWDEQFF. Full variable domain (missing parts from reference TRBV19 and TRBJ2-1): DGGITQSPKYLFRKEGQNVTLSCEQNLNHDAMYWYRQDPGQGLRLIYYSQIVNDFQKGDIAEGYSVSREKKESFPLTVTSAQKNPTAFYLCARSRLSGSWDEQFFGPGTRLTVL.

This clonotype occurred many times. The rearrangement uses TRBV6-5 and TRBJ2-1, with 11 bases identical to TRBD2. CDR1 is MNHEY, CDR2 SVGAGI, per germline. J lost 5 bases, V lost 8 bases, and 2 bases had no gene match. This CDR3 has 13 amino acids. The CDR3 sequence is CASRTSGHNEQFF. As DNA, the CDR3 is TGTGCCAGCCGGACTAGCGGGCACAATGAGCAGTTCTTC.

Ten or more counts support this clonotype. J is TRBJ2-2 and V is TRBV7-3; the match to TRBD1 covers 9 bases. CDR1 SGHTA and CDR2 FQGTGA come from the germline V gene. V lost 5 bases to trimming and J lost 3 bases; unmatched junction nucleotides: 4. The CDR3 covers 15 residues. CDR3 sequence: CASSPGTGHTGELFF. The CDR3 DNA is TGTGCCAGCAGCCCCGGGACAGGGCACACCGGGGAGCTGTTTTTT.

Points on this clonotype: Being one base from a much bigger clone, this may be a read error. The J gene is TRBJ1-5, the V gene TRBV6-2 or TRBV6-3, with 7 bases fitting TRBD1. The CDR3 runs 15 residues. Germline lookup yields CDR1 MNHEY and CDR2 SVGEGT. CDR3 protein: CASSYSKGGNLPQHF. The CDR3 DNA sequence: TGTGCCAGCAGTTACTCGAAAGGGGGCAATCTGCCCCAGCATTTT.

This clonotype was counted a few times. V and J are TRBV20-1 and TRBJ1-1; 10 bases fit TRBD1. The germline gives CDR1 DFQATT, CDR2 SNEGSKA (reference sequence). The CDR3 runs 16 residues. V trimming: 0 bases; J trimming: 1 base; junction bases outside the gene matches: 5. In DNA, the CDR3 is TGCAGTGCTAGAGATCACGGACAGGGGGGGAACACTGAAGCTTTCTTT. This sequence encodes CSARDHGQGGNTEAFF.

This clonotype was observed at least ten times. The J gene is TRBJ2-3, the V gene TRBV5-1; D is ambiguous. Trimming took off 4 bases at V and 4 bases at J, with 13 bases between the two ends. The CDR3 length is 14 residues. Germline CDR1 and CDR2: SGHRS and YFSETQ. The CDR3 loop reads CASSQDRAPDTQYF. In nucleotides, the CDR3 is TGCGCCAGCAGCCAGGATAGGGCACCAGATACGCAGTATTTT.

This clonotype has ten or more counts. The chain carries TRBV28 and TRBJ1-2; 9 bases match TRBD1. Looked up from germline, CDR1 is MDHEN and CDR2 is SYDVKM. V shed 5 bases and J 6 bases; nucleotides not matched to a gene: 7. CDR3 length equals 14 residues. This CDR3 reads CASSSRDRVHGYTF. Here the CDR3 DNA reads TGTGCCAGCAGTAGCCGGGACAGGGTTCATGGCTACACCTTC.

In its sample, this clonotype was seen many times. V gene TRBV30 combines with J gene TRBJ2-1; D is unresolved. Looked up from germline, CDR1 is GTSNPN and CDR2 is SVGIG (reference sequence). V lost 5 bases and J lost 0, with 11 bases in between. This CDR3 has 14 amino acids. CDR3 sequence: CAWGSVSSYNEQFF. The CDR3 region has the DNA TGTGCCTGGGGTTCCGTTAGCTCCTACAATGAGCAGTTCTTC.

The sample holds a few counts of this clonotype. The rearrangement links TRBV2 to TRBJ2-3, with D unresolved. Germline-derived CDR1 and CDR2 are SNHLY and FYNNEI. V lost 1 base to trimming and J lost 1 base, with 0 bases between them. CDR3 size: 12 residues. The CDR3 here is CASSEGTDTQYF. CDR3 in DNA: TGTGCCAGCAGTGAAGGCACAGATACGCAGTATTTT. The variable domain in full, completed from reference TRBV2 and TRBJ2-3, reads EPEVTQTPSHQVTQMGQEVILRCVPISNHLYFYWYRQILGQKVEFLVSFYNNEISEKSEIFDDQFSVERPDGSNFTLKIRSTKLEDSAMYFCASSEGTDTQYFGPGTRLTVL.

This clonotype has at least ten counts. The J gene is TRBJ2-1, the V gene TRBV4-1; 8 nucleotides align to TRBD1. V was pared by 1 base and J by 3 bases, with 5 bases of the junction left unmatched. CDR1 is MGHRA and CDR2 is YSYEKL in the germline V gene. CDR3 length equals 16 residues. Here the CDR3 reads CASSQGMTGDYNEQFF. CDR3 nucleotides: TGCGCCAGCAGCCAAGGTATGACAGGGGACTACAATGAGCAGTTCTTC.

This clonotype showed up many times. The chain combines TRBV7-6 with TRBJ2-2; D unclear. There are 17 residues in the CDR3. V dropped 0 bases and J dropped 2 bases, with 13 bases sitting between them. The germline CDR1 and CDR2 sequences are SGHVS and FNYEAQ. This chain's CDR3 is CASSLAVEPRNTGELFF. CDR3 sequence (DNA): TGTGCCAGCAGCTTAGCGGTTGAGCCTAGAAACACCGGGGAGCTGTTTTTT.